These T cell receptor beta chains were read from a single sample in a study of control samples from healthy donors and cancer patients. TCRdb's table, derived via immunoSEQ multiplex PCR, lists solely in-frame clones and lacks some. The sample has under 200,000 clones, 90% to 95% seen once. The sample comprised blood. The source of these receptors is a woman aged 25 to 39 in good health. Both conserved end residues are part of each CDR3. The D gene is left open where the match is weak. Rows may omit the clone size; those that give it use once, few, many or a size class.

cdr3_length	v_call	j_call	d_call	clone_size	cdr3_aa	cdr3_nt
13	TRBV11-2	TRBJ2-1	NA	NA	CASSLDRYNEQFF	TGTGCCAGCAGCTTAGATCGATACAATGAGCAGTTCTTC
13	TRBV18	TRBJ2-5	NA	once	CASSIGGPETQYF	TGTGCCAGCTCAATCGGGGGCCCGGAGACCCAGTACTTC
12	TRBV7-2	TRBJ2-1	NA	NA	CASSFWYNEQFF	TGTGCCAGCAGCTTCTGGTACAATGAGCAGTTCTTC
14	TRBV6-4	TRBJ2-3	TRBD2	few	CASSELAGTDTQYF	TGTGCCAGCAGTGAACTAGCGGGGACAGATACGCAGTATTTT
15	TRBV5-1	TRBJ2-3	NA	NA	CASSLGSVGTDTQYF	TGCGCCAGCAGCTTGGGTAGCGTCGGCACAGATACGCAGTATTTT
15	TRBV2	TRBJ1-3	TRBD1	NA	CASSGDRGQGNTIYF	TGTGCCAGCAGTGGGGACAGGGGGCAAGGAAACACCATATATTTT
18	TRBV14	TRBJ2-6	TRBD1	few	CASSRGGVLYSGANVLTF	TGTGCCAGCAGCCGAGGGGGCGTACTCTACTCTGGGGCCAACGTCCTGACTTTC
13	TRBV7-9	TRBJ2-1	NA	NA	CASREQGLSEQFF	TGTGCCAGCAGGGAACAGGGTCTTAGTGAGCAGTTCTTC
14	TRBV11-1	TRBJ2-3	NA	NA	CASSLWQGTDTQYF	TGTGCCAGCAGCTTATGGCAGGGCACAGATACGCAGTATTTT
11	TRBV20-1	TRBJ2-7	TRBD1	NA	CSGQGAYEQYF	TGCAGTGGACAGGGGGCCTACGAGCAGTACTTC
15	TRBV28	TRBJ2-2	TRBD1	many	CASSSGQGHTGELFF	TGTGCCAGCAGTTCTGGACAGGGGCACACCGGGGAGCTGTTTTTT
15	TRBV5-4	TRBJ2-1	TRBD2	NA	CASSLLASGSNEQFF	TGTGCCAGCAGCCTATTGGCTAGCGGGAGTAATGAGCAGTTCTTC
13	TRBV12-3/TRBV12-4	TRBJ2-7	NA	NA	CASRRGFIYEQYF	TGTGCCAGCAGGAGGGGATTTATCTACGAGCAGTACTTC
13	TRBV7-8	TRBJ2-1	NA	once	CASSGQSYNEQFF	TGTGCCAGCAGCGGACAGTCCTACAATGAGCAGTTCTTC
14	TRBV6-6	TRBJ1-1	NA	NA	CASSYSEQNTEAFF	TGTGCCAGCAGTTACTCGGAACAGAACACTGAAGCTTTCTTT
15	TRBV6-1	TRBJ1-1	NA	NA	CASSEVAEGWTEAFF	TGTGCCAGCAGTGAAGTCGCGGAGGGATGGACTGAAGCTTTCTTT
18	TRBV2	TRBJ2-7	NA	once	CASSDGVRGGAGAYEQYF	TGTGCCAGCAGTGATGGGGTTAGGGGGGGGGCCGGGGCCTACGAGCAGTACTTC
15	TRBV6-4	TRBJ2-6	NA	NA	CASSTQGSGANVLTF	TGTGCCAGCAGTACCCAGGGGTCCGGGGCCAACGTCCTGACTTTC
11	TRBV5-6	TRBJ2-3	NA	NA	CASSSSDTQYF	TGTGCCAGCAGCTCTTCAGATACGCAGTATTTT
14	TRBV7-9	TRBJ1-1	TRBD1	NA	CASRTQQGGTEAFF	TGTGCCAGCAGGACCCAACAGGGGGGGACTGAAGCTTTCTTT
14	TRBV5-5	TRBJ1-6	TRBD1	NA	CASSAGTGGSPLHF	TGTGCCAGCAGTGCCGGGACAGGGGGGTCACCCCTCCACTTT
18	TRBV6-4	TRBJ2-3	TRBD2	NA	CASSPGTSGSGSTDTQYF	TGTGCCAGCAGCCCCGGGACTAGCGGGAGTGGGAGCACAGATACGCAGTATTTT
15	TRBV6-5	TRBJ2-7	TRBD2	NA	CASSPSTSGAYEQYF	TGTGCCAGCAGTCCCTCCACTAGCGGGGCCTACGAGCAGTACTTC